Listed here are 12 T cell receptor beta chains from one sample, sequenced in a study of identical twins. In TCRdb, the 5' RACE reads were re-called with MiXCR into one record per CDR3 protein. The sample has roughly 750,000 distinct CDR3 sequences, around 20% seen once. In addition, the sample was reused for a study of T cells expressing NK-cell markers.

Sequenced input: PBMCs. The source of these receptors is a woman aged 18-35 years in good health.

Concerning this clonotype: Germline is not matched at one junction end, which may reflect a read error. V and J are TRBV6-5 and TRBJ1-1; D perhaps matches TRBD1 (5 bases). The germline CDR1 and CDR2 sequences are MNHEY and SVGAGI. The CDR3 runs 12 residues. Here the CDR3 reads CVSSDSYTEAFF. The CDR3 coding sequence is TGTGTCAGCAGCGACAGTTACACTGAAGCTTTCTTT.

This clonotype has more than one count but fewer than ten. The genes are TRBV20-1 and TRBJ2-1, with 10 bases aligning to TRBD2. V dropped 4 bases and J dropped 1; count of bases not matched to a gene: 10. The V gene's germline CDR1 is DFQATT and CDR2 SNEGSKA (reference sequence). This CDR3 is 17 amino acids long. For the CDR3, the DNA is TGCAGTGCTATACCATCTAGCGGGAGAGGGTCCTACAATGAGCAGTTCTTC. This codes for CSAIPSSGRGSYNEQFF.

The rearrangement links TRBV20-1 to TRBJ2-7, with D possibly called TRBD1 or TRBD2 (5 bases each). Trimming took off 0 bases at V and 5 bases at J, with 14 bases between the two ends. Per germline, CDR1 DFQATT and CDR2 SNEGSKA (reference sequence). This CDR3 region has 14 residues. CDR3 loop: CSARDTRGADEQYF. The CDR3 DNA reads as TGCAGTGCTAGAGATACTAGGGGTGCCGACGAGCAGTACTTC.

The genes are TRBV5-1 and TRBJ2-3; D ambiguous. This CDR3 is 16 amino acids long. V lost 4 bases and J 9 bases, leaving 24 bases between the germline ends. Germline loops: CDR1 SGHRS, CDR2 YFSETQ. CDR3 amino acids: CASSLPGTQGLKTQYF. The CDR3 bases are TGCGCCAGCAGCCTTCCGGGTACGCAAGGTTTGAAGACGCAGTATTTT.

The rearrangement uses TRBV21-1 and TRBJ2-1; TRBD2 reflects the table's D call only, with no check against the DNA. TRBV21-1 has pseudogene status. The CDR3 is 13 amino acids. In DNA, the CDR3 is TGTGCCAGCAGCAATCCGGGACTACTTGTAATTTTCTTC. Amino acids: CASSNPGLLVIFF.

The gene calls are TRBV20-1 and TRBJ2-5; D is uncertain. V was clipped by 0 bases and J by 5 bases, with 10 bases between them. The germline CDR1 and CDR2 sequences are DFQATT and SNEGSKA (reference sequence). This CDR3 is 13 amino acids long. CDR3 nucleotides: TGCAGTGCTAGAGATCCCCAGCACGAGACCCAGTACTTC. Amino acids: CSARDPQHETQYF.

The rearrangement uses TRBV20-1 and TRBJ2-3; 8 bases match TRBD2. Germline V gene data show CDR1 as DFQATT and CDR2 as SNEGSKA (reference sequence). The CDR3 covers 12 residues. The CDR3 DNA is TGCATAGCGGGGCTCAGCACAGATACGCAGTATTTT. Its translation: CIAGLSTDTQYF.

This clonotype was recorded many times. The chain uses TRBV7-2 and TRBJ2-5, with D perhaps matching TRBD1 (6 bases). Germline assignment: CDR1 SGHTA and CDR2 FQGNSA. This CDR3 region has 13 residues. V lost 5 bases to trimming and J lost 5 bases, with 12 bases between them. In DNA, the CDR3 is TGTGCCAGCAGCCCAAATAGGGGGGAGACCCAGTACTTC. It encodes CASSPNRGETQYF.

This rearrangement joins TRBV7-2 to TRBJ2-5; 8 bases map to TRBD2. The germline V gene has CDR1 SGHTA and CDR2 FQGNSA. Germline trimming cut 4 bases from V and 2 bases from J; bases unmatched to any gene: 6. The CDR3 is 15 residues long. CDR3 DNA: TGTGCCAGCAGCTACGGGACTAGTAGTCAAGAGACCCAGTACTTC. Its translation: CASSYGTSSQETQYF.

This rearrangement joins TRBV14 to TRBJ1-1; D gene uncertain. The length of the CDR3 is 13 residues. Germline CDR1 reads SGHDN; CDR2 reads FVKESK. The ends were cut back, 0 bases at V and 6 bases at J, with 8 bases in the middle. The CDR3 protein is CASSQERAAEAFF. In nucleotides, the CDR3 is TGTGCCAGCAGCCAAGAACGGGCGGCTGAAGCTTTCTTT.

A few counts support this clonotype. The CDR3 loop reads CASSLAFNTDTQYF. CDR3 nucleotide sequence: TGTGCCAGCAGCTTGGCCTTCAATACAGATACGCAGTATTTT. The rearrangement links TRBV5-6 to TRBJ2-3; no clear D gene. Trimming cost V 0 bases and J 3 bases, with 8 bases left between them. This CDR3 comprises 14 residues. The germline gives CDR1 SGHDT, CDR2 YYEEEE. Using reference TRBV5-6 and TRBJ2-3 for the parts outside the CDR3, the full variable domain is DAGVTQSPTHLIKTRGQQVTLRCSPKSGHDTVSWYQQALGQGPQFIFQYYEEEERQRGNFPDRFSGHQFPNYSSELNVNALLLGDSALYLCASSLAFNTDTQYFGPGTRLTVL.

Ten or more counts support this clonotype. The genes are TRBV12-3 or TRBV12-4 and TRBJ1-1; 9 positions match TRBD1. Trimming at V came to 6 bases and at J to 5 bases, leaving 7 bases not matched to a gene. The CDR3 length is 14 residues. CDR3 coding DNA: TGTGCCAGCAGGATGGGGACAGGGAGTACTGAAGCTTTCTTT. Protein: CASRMGTGSTEAFF.